This T cell receptor beta chain came from a study of T cells in Graves' hyperthyroidism and ophthalmopathy. Study conclusions and caveats: A model of 13 V-J features distinguished ophthalmopathy from stable hyperthyroidism.

This clonotype was found many times. Its antigen is undetermined. Clinical symptoms, serum thyroxine and TRAb, thyroid ultrasound and orbital computed tomography were used for the diagnoses. RNA transcripts were the template for amplifying TCR beta CDR3 regions. The TCR CDR3 was amplified in a first-round RT-PCR using the HTBI primer set. TCRdb called the multiplex PCR reads again in MiXCR, with one record for every CDR3 protein. The repertoire holds some 180,000 distinct CDR3 sequences, with 15% to 20% as singletons. What was sequenced was blood. This clonotype was obtained from a woman in her 50s with Graves' hyperthyroidism.

CDR3 DNA: TGTGCCAGCTCACCAGACGGGGACTATGGCTACACCTTC. This translates into CASSPDGDYGYTF. The chain has TRBV18 and TRBJ1-2; D is ambiguous. Germline CDR1 is KGHSH and CDR2 is LQKENI. CDR3 length: 13 amino acids. V was trimmed by 2 bases and J by 3 bases, leaving 7 bases between them.